This section outlines one T cell receptor beta chain sequence together with its context. The CDR3 length is 18 residues. V was cut by 0 bases and J by 4 bases, with 22 bases left in between. Per germline, CDR1 SGHRS and CDR2 YFSETQ. These data belong to a study of early T cells in non-severe SARS-CoV-2 infection. MiXCR, applied by TCRdb to the 5' RACE reads, yields one record per CDR3 protein. Counted here are 90,000 to 130,000 distinct CDR3 sequences, 9% to 14% occurring once; the ten biggest clones make up 3% to 3.5%. This chain uses TRBV5-1 with TRBJ1-2; D call uncertain. The specimen was whole blood. This TCR came from an adult who was a healthcare worker with PCR-confirmed SARS-CoV-2 infection or an uninfected control (not recorded which). This CDR3 is CASSLVPLGGQLGYGYTF. In DNA form, the CDR3 reads TGCGCCAGCAGCTTGGTTCCCCTCGGAGGGCAGCTCGGCTATGGCTACACCTTC.